This TCR beta chain was obtained from a study of beta chain features in type 1 diabetes. Study-level points and caveats: Among patients, naive, central memory and Treg TCRB repertoires appeared more similar than among healthy donors. TCRB CDR3s from Type 1 diabetes patients were moderately but significantly shorter in all four CD4+ subsets.

Deletions cut 3 bases from V and 6 bases from J, with 16 bases between. Germline V gene sequence: CDR1 SGHNT, CDR2 YYREEE (reference sequence). This CDR3 contains 14 residues. The whole isolated RNA underwent reverse transcription, so sequencing captured expressed TCRB transcripts. The method was immunoSEQ multiplex PCR; TCRdb's version includes in-frame clones alone and lacks a portion of them. The profile shows fewer than 400,000 clones, around 9% of them singletons. About this clone itself: Its antigen is not known.

The chain couples TRBV5-4 to TRBJ2-7, with a weak D call TRBD2 (5 bases). The material sequenced was central memory CD4+ T cells from blood. This TCR was sampled from a man aged 25-45 years with type 1 diabetes. The CDR3 spells CASSSPGKLGEQYF. The DNA for the CDR3 is TGTGCCAGCAGCTCCCCCGGGAAGCTGGGCGAGCAGTACTTC.